One and the same sample provided the 27 T cell receptor beta chains below, sequenced in a study of T-cell reconstitution after alpha-beta-depleted transplantation in children. The authors prepared the TCRbeta library with unique molecular identifiers. TCRdb fed the PCR reads into MiXCR, producing one record per CDR3 protein. This sample carries about 470,000 distinct CDR3 sequences, 43% of them seen once, and the ten largest clones take 27%. The specimen comprised PBMCs, sampled before TCRalphabeta/CD19-depleted stem cell transplant. The receptor set was obtained from a girl aged 2 to 10 with aplastic anemia, due to receive a stem cell transplant.

The chain carries TRBV20-1 and TRBJ2-1, with D possibly TRBD1 on 5 matching bases. CDR3 size: 13 residues. V was trimmed by 7 bases and J by 5 bases, leaving 15 bases between them. Germline V gene data show CDR1 as DFQATT and CDR2 as SNEGSKA (reference sequence). Here the CDR3 DNA reads TGCAGTGGGGGCCGGGCTCTGGACAATGAGCAGTTCTTC. This gives the protein CSGGRALDNEQFF.

In this sample, this clonotype turned up many times. The V call is TRBV20-1, the J call TRBJ2-7, with 7 nucleotides matching TRBD2. Trimming at V came to 3 bases and at J to 1 base, leaving 9 bases not matched to a gene. Germline V gene lookup returns CDR1 DFQATT and CDR2 SNEGSKA (reference sequence). The CDR3 spans 15 residues. CDR3 coding DNA: TGCAGTGCTAGTGCCTACCGGGAGGATTCCTACGAGCAGTACTTC. Protein sequence: CSASAYREDSYEQYF.

The chain links TRBV7-3 to TRBJ2-1, with 12 bases matching TRBD1. The CDR3 totals 15 residues. V shed 4 bases and J 9 bases; nucleotides not matched to a gene: 7. The germline V gene has CDR1 SGHTA and CDR2 FQGTGA. This CDR3 reads CASSSTGTGGSEQFF. CDR3 nucleotides: TGTGCCAGCAGCTCCACCGGGACAGGGGGCTCTGAGCAGTTCTTC.

This clonotype showed up just a few times. V gene TRBV6-1 combines with J gene TRBJ2-1, with 7 bases matching TRBD1. V was clipped by 4 bases and J by 4 bases; unmatched bases: 10. Germline-derived CDR1 and CDR2 are MNHNS and SASEGT. The length of the CDR3 is 16 residues. The CDR3 loop reads CASSGLTGKSYNEQFF. CDR3 bases: TGTGCCAGCAGTGGATTGACAGGGAAATCTTACAATGAGCAGTTCTTC.

This clonotype showed up just a few times. The chain has TRBV10-2 and TRBJ2-2; TRBD2 matches at 9 bases. The V segment lost 6 bases and the J segment 6 bases; nucleotides outside the gene matches: 11. CDR3 length equals 16 residues. Germline values: CDR1 WSHSY, CDR2 SAAADI. Here the CDR3 reads CASRDAIAGESGELFF. DNA for the CDR3: TGCGCCAGCAGGGATGCTATAGCGGGAGAATCCGGGGAGCTGTTTTTT.

The V and J genes are TRBV20-1 and TRBJ1-2; 7 positions agree with TRBD1. This CDR3 has 14 residues. Germline CDR1 is DFQATT and CDR2 is SNEGSKA (reference sequence). Trimming removed 0 bases from V and 4 bases from J; junction bases left unmatched: 5. CDR3 sequence: CSARDKQGSYGYTF. CDR3 in DNA: TGCAGTGCTAGAGATAAACAGGGGTCCTATGGCTACACCTTC.

The chain has TRBV6-5 and TRBJ2-1, with D perhaps matching TRBD1 (5 bases). The CDR3 spans 15 residues. With 2 bases removed from V and 6 bases from J, the gap between germline ends came to 14 bases. Per germline, CDR1 MNHEY and CDR2 SVGAGI. This CDR3 is CASSYDSGPRNEQFF. Here the CDR3 DNA reads TGTGCCAGCAGTTACGATTCAGGGCCGCGCAATGAGCAGTTCTTC.

A few counts support this clonotype. The DNA for the CDR3 is TGTGCCAGCAGCCAAGTTTCGGGTTTCCCCTACGAGCAGTACTTC. Its translation: CASSQVSGFPYEQYF. The chain couples TRBV14 to TRBJ2-7; D remains ambiguous. Trimming removed 1 base at V and 2 bases at J, with 12 bases between. The CDR3 is made up of 15 amino acids. Germline V gives CDR1 SGHDN, CDR2 FVKESK.

This clonotype was counted ten times or more. The J gene is TRBJ1-6, the V gene TRBV3-1; tentative D call: TRBD1 (5 bases). Germline CDR1 reads LGHDT; CDR2 reads YNNKEL (reference sequence). V dropped 1 base and J dropped 7 bases, with 11 bases sitting between them. The CDR3 length is 15 residues. The CDR3 bases are TGTGCCAGCAGCCAAGTCGGGGGATCCAATTCACCCCTCCACTTT. This codes for CASSQVGGSNSPLHF. Looking up the rest from reference TRBV3-1 and TRBJ1-6 gives the full variable domain: DTAVSQTPKYLVTQMGNDKSIKCEQNLGHDTMYWYKQDSKKFLKIMFSYNNKELIINETVPNRFSPKSPDKAHLNLHINSLELGDSAVYFCASSQVGGSNSPLHFGNGTRLTVT.

The V call is TRBV7-9, the J call TRBJ2-3; either TRBD1 or TRBD2 may supply D (5 bases each). With 3 bases removed from V and 1 base from J, the gap between germline ends came to 14 bases. The CDR3 totals 16 residues. Germline lookup yields CDR1 SEHNR and CDR2 FQNEAQ (reference sequence). CDR3 sequence: CASSFRGSRGTDTQYF. CDR3 sequence (DNA): TGTGCCAGCAGCTTCCGGGGCTCTAGGGGCACAGATACGCAGTATTTT.

This clonotype came up once. The CDR3 region has the DNA TGCAGCGGACTAGGAGTCAACGGGGAGCTGTTTTTT. This codes for CSGLGVNGELFF. The J gene is TRBJ2-2, the V gene TRBV29-1, with D perhaps TRBD2 (6 bases). The CDR3 extends over 12 amino acids. Germline V gives CDR1 SQVTM, CDR2 ANQGSEA. The V end was cut by 7 bases, the J end by 7 bases, with 13 bases between.

This clonotype was counted at least ten times. The CDR3 region is CASSQDSTGPNEKLFF. The CDR3 nucleotides read TGTGCCAGCAGCCAGGACAGTACGGGCCCTAATGAAAAACTGTTTTTT. The J gene is TRBJ1-4, the V gene TRBV7-9; a weak D match, TRBD1 (6 bases). Germline lookup yields CDR1 SEHNR and CDR2 FQNEAQ (reference sequence). CDR3 length: 16 amino acids. Deletions cut 5 bases from V and 3 bases from J, with 16 bases between.

CDR3 coding DNA: TGCAGTGCTCCGAGAGGGAATACGCAGTATTTT. This encodes CSAPRGNTQYF. V and J are TRBV20-1 and TRBJ2-3; TRBD2 is a possible D gene (5 bases). CDR1 is DFQATT and CDR2 is SNEGSKA in the germline V gene (reference sequence). There are 11 residues in the CDR3. Trimming removed 5 bases at V and 7 bases at J, with 10 bases between.

The rearrangement links TRBV10-3 to TRBJ1-1; D is unresolved. The V end lost 8 bases, the J end lost 2 bases, and 9 bases lay between the germline ends. This CDR3 comprises 12 residues. Germline CDR1 ENHRY, CDR2 SYGVKD. CDR3 sequence (DNA): TGTGCCATCTCCACAGCTAACACTGAAGCTTTCTTT. Encoded protein: CAISTANTEAFF.

This chain links TRBV10-2 with TRBJ1-5, with a tentative D call TRBD1 (5 bases). The CDR3 is 13 amino acids. Germline V lookup: CDR1 WSHSY, CDR2 SAAADI. V was trimmed by 10 bases and J by 13 bases, leaving 23 bases between them. The CDR3 loop is CATADSWGRPQHF. The CDR3 DNA reads TGCGCCACCGCCGACAGTTGGGGTCGGCCTCAGCATTTT.

This clonotype showed up just once. This rearrangement joins TRBV5-5 to TRBJ2-3, with D perhaps matching TRBD1 (6 bases). This CDR3 comprises 16 residues. Germline assignment: CDR1 SGHKS and CDR2 YYEKEE (reference sequence). The germline V and J ends were trimmed by 4 bases and 2 bases, with 17 bases remaining between them. DNA for the CDR3: TGTGCCAGCAGCGATGGCAAATGGGGGCCCACAGATACGCAGTATTTT. It translates to CASSDGKWGPTDTQYF.

This clonotype came up a few times. The chain couples TRBV6-5 to TRBJ2-3; 11 bases align to TRBD1. V lost 1 base and J lost 3; bases outside the gene matches: 3. This CDR3 has 16 amino acids. The germline gives CDR1 MNHEY, CDR2 SVGAGI. The CDR3 loop is CASSYFGQGATDTQYF. The CDR3 bases are TGTGCCAGCAGTTACTTCGGACAGGGGGCAACAGATACGCAGTATTTT.

The genes are TRBV7-2 and TRBJ1-6, with D perhaps matching TRBD1 (5 bases). V was pared by 1 base and J by 8 bases, with 12 bases between. Germline assignment: CDR1 SGHTA and CDR2 FQGNSA. The CDR3 sequence is 15 residues long. The CDR3 nucleotides are TGTGCCAGCAGCTTAGATGCAGGGAGGTATTCACCCCTCCACTTT. Translated: CASSLDAGRYSPLHF.

The V call is TRBV5-3, the J call TRBJ2-7; TRBD2 matches 7 bases. TRBV5-3 is given ORF status, its function remaining uncertain. Trimming removed 9 bases from V and 1 base from J; junction bases left unmatched: 13. There are 15 residues in the CDR3. The CDR3 nucleotides read TGTGCCATGGGCCCCGGGCTAGCGGCTTCCTACGAGCAGTACTTC. Its protein is CAMGPGLAASYEQYF.

V gene TRBV28 combines with J gene TRBJ2-7; TRBD1 aligns across 12 bases. After removal of 6 bases from V and 0 bases from J, the junction contained 3 bases not matched to a gene. The germline CDR1 and CDR2 sequences are MDHEN and SYDVKM. This CDR3 is built from 15 residues. The CDR3 reads CASRGTGGPSYEQYF. CDR3 nucleotides: TGTGCCAGCAGAGGGACAGGGGGCCCCTCCTACGAGCAGTACTTC.

V gene TRBV13 combines with J gene TRBJ1-3; D is unclear. CDR3 length: 14 residues. The germline V and J ends were trimmed by 5 bases and 4 bases, with 12 bases remaining between them. Germline values: CDR1 PRHDT, CDR2 FYEKMQ (reference sequence). The CDR3 region has the DNA TGTGCCAGCAGCCCGCCAACCAGGGGAAACACCATATATTTT. It encodes CASSPPTRGNTIYF. Combining the CDR3 with reference TRBV13 and TRBJ1-3 gives the whole variable domain AAGVIQSPRHLIKEKRETATLKCYPIPRHDTVYWYQQGPGQDPQFLISFYEKMQSDKGSIPDRFSAQQFSDYHSELNMSSLELGDSALYFCASSPPTRGNTIYFGEGSWLTVV.

The J gene is TRBJ2-7, the V gene TRBV5-1, with D unresolved. This CDR3 is 13 amino acids long. Looked up from germline, CDR1 is SGHRS and CDR2 is YFSETQ. Between the trimmed V and J ends, which lost 2 bases and 7 bases, there was a span of 13 bases. The CDR3 reads CASSFDPGKEQYF. As DNA, the CDR3 is TGCGCCAGCAGCTTTGACCCCGGTAAGGAGCAGTACTTC. Full variable domain (outside the CDR3, taken from reference TRBV5-1 and TRBJ2-7): KAGVTQTPRYLIKTRGQQVTLSCSPISGHRSVSWYQQTPGQGLQFLFEYFSETQRNKGNFPGRFSGRQFSNSRSEMNVSTLELGDSALYLCASSFDPGKEQYFGPGTRLTVT.

This clonotype was seen many times. This chain links TRBV5-1 with TRBJ1-2, with 7 bases lining up with TRBD1. The CDR3 runs 15 residues. J was trimmed by 2 bases and V by 0 bases; bases with no gene match: 4. Germline V CDR1 and CDR2: SGHRS, YFSETQ. For the CDR3, the DNA is TGCGCCAGCAGCTTGGCCCAGGGACAGAACTATGGCTACACCTTC. Amino acid sequence: CASSLAQGQNYGYTF.

The chain combines TRBV6-2 or TRBV6-3 with TRBJ2-1; 12 bases map to TRBD2. The V gene's germline CDR1 is MNHEY and CDR2 SVGEGT. Unmatched junction bases numbered 6, after V lost 2 bases and J lost 7 bases. CDR3 size: 16 residues. CDR3 DNA: TGTGCCAGCAGTTACCGCGGCGGGACTAGCGGGAATGAGCAGTTCTTC. Translated: CASSYRGGTSGNEQFF.

V gene TRBV7-6 combines with J gene TRBJ2-1; D perhaps matches TRBD2 (5 bases). CDR1 is SGHVS, CDR2 FNYEAQ, per germline. The CDR3 covers 16 residues. V lost 4 bases and J lost 4, with 17 bases in between. The DNA of the CDR3 is TGTGCCAGCAGCTCCCATTTTGAAGCGGTATACAATGAGCAGTTCTTC. Translating it yields CASSSHFEAVYNEQFF.

The chain recombines TRBV5-1 with TRBJ1-2, with a possible D match to TRBD1 (5 bases). The V and J ends lost 0 bases and 4 bases respectively, with 13 bases between them. This CDR3 contains 15 residues. The germline gives CDR1 SGHRS, CDR2 YFSETQ. The CDR3 DNA reads as TGCGCCAGCAGCTTGGGTGGCAGGGCTACCTATGGCTACACCTTC. Translated: CASSLGGRATYGYTF.

The chain has TRBV5-1 and TRBJ2-2; D is perhaps TRBD1 or TRBD2 (5 bases each). There are 17 residues in the CDR3. CDR1 SGHRS and CDR2 YFSETQ come from the germline V gene. V gave up 4 bases and J gave up 1 base, with 17 bases separating them. CDR3 in amino acids: CASSLGAGGLNTGELFF. The CDR3 coding sequence is TGCGCCAGCAGCCTCGGGGCGGGCGGATTGAACACCGGGGAGCTGTTTTTT.